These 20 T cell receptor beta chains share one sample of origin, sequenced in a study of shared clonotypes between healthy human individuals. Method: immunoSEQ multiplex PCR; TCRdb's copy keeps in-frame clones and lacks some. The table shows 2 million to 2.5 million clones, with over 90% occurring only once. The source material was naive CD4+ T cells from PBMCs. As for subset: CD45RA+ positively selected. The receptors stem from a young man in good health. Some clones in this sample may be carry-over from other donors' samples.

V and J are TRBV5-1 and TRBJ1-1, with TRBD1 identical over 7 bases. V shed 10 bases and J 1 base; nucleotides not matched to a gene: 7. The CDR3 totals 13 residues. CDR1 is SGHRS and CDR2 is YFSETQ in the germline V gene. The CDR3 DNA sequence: TGCGCCGCGAGTACAGGGGAGAACACTGAAGCTTTCTTT. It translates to CAASTGENTEAFF.

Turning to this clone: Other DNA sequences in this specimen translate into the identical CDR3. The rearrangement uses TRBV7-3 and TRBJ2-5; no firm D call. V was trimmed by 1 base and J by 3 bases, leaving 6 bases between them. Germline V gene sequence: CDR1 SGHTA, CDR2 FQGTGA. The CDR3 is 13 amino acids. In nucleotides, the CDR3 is TGTGCCAGCAGCTTAATGCGAGAAGAGACCCAGTACTTC. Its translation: CASSLMREETQYF.

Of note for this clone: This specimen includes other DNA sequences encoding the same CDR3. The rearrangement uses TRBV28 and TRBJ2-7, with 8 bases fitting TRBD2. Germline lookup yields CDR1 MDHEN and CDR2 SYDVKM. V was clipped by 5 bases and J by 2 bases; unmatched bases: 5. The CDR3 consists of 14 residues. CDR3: CASSPPGGPYEQYF. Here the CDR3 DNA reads TGTGCCAGCAGTCCCCCGGGGGGGCCCTACGAGCAGTACTTC.

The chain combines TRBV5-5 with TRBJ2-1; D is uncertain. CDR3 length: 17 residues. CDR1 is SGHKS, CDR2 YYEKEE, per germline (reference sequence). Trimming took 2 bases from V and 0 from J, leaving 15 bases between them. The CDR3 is CASSFGSFSYSYNEQFF. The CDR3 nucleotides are TGTGCCAGCAGCTTTGGTAGCTTCTCGTACTCCTACAATGAGCAGTTCTTC. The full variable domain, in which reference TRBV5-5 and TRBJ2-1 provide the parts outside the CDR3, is DAGVTQSPTHLIKTRGQQVTLRCSPISGHKSVSWYQQVLGQGPQFIFQYYEKEERGRGNFPDRFSARQFPNYSSELNVNALLLGDSALYLCASSFGSFSYSYNEQFFGPGTRLTVL.

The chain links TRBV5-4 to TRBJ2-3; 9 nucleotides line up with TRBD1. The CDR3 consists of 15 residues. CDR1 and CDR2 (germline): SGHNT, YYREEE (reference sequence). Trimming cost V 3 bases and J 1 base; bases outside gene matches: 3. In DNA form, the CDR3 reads TGTGCCAGCAGCTGGGACAGGGTCGGCACAGATACGCAGTATTTT. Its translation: CASSWDRVGTDTQYF.

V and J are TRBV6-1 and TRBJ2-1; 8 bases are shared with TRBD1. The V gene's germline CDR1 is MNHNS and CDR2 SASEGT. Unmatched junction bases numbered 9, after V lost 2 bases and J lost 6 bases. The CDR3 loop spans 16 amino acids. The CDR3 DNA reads TGTGCCAGCAGTGAAACATTCAGGGGGCGCCTCAATGAGCAGTTCTTC. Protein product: CASSETFRGRLNEQFF.

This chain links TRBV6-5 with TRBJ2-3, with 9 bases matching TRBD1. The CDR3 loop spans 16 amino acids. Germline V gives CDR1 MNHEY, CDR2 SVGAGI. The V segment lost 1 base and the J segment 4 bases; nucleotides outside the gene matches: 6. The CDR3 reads CASSYLDRGGPDTQYF. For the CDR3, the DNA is TGTGCCAGCAGTTACTTGGACAGGGGAGGGCCAGATACGCAGTATTTT.

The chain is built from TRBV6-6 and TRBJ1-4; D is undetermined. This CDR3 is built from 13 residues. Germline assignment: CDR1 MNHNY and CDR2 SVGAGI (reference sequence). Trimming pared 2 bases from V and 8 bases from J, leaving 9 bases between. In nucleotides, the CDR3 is TGTGCCAGCAGTTACGGTCCAGCCGAAAAACTGTTTTTT. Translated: CASSYGPAEKLFF.

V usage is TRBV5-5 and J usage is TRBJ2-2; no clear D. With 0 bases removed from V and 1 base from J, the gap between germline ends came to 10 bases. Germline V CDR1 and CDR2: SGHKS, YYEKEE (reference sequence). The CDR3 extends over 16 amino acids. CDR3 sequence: CASSLAPTVNTGELFF. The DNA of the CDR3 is TGTGCCAGCAGCTTGGCCCCGACTGTGAACACCGGGGAGCTGTTTTTT.

The chain's CDR3 is CSVRLGQLSYNEQFF. CDR3 nucleotide sequence: TGCAGCGTGCGACTGGGACAACTCTCCTACAATGAGCAGTTCTTC. The chain uses TRBV29-1 and TRBJ2-1; D is perhaps TRBD1 (6 bases). Trimming stripped 6 bases from V and 0 bases from J, with 15 bases between. The CDR3 length is 15 residues. Germline assignment: CDR1 SQVTM and CDR2 ANQGSEA.

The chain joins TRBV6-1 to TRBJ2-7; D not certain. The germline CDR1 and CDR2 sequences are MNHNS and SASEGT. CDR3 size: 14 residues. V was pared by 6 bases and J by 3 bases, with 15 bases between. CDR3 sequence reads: CASSQSDTFYEQYF. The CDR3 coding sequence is TGTGCCAGCAGCCAATCCGACACTTTCTACGAGCAGTACTTC.

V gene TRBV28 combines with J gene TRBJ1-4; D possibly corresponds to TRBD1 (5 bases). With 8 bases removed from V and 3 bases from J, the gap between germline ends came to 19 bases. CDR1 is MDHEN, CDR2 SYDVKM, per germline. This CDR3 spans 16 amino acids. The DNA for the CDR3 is TGTGCCAGCTTTGGGCCCGCAGGGCATCCTAATGAAAAACTGTTTTTT. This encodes CASFGPAGHPNEKLFF.

The CDR3 is CASSPTYRTGNEQFF. The CDR3 DNA reads TGTGCCAGCTCACCGACTTATAGGACAGGAAATGAGCAGTTCTTC. The chain couples TRBV18 to TRBJ2-1, with TRBD1 identical over 7 bases. With 3 bases clipped from V and 7 bases from J, the junction kept 9 bases outside the gene matches. Germline loops: CDR1 KGHSH, CDR2 LQKENI. The CDR3 runs 15 residues. The full variable domain, in which reference TRBV18 and TRBJ2-1 provide the parts outside the CDR3, is NAGVMQNPRHLVRRRGQEARLRCSPMKGHSHVYWYRQLPEEGLKFMVYLQKENIIDESGMPKERFSAEFPKEGPSILRIQQVVRGDSAAYFCASSPTYRTGNEQFFGPGTRLTVL.

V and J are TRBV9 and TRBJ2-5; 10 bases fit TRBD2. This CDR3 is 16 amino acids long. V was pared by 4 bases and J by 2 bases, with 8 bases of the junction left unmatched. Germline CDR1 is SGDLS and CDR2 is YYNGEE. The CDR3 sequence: CASSPGASGRQETQYF. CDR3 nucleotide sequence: TGTGCCAGCAGCCCCGGGGCTAGCGGGAGACAAGAGACCCAGTACTTC.

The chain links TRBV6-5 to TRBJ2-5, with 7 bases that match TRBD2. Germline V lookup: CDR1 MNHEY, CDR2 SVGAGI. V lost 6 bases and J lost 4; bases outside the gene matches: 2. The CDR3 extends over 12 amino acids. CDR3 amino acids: CASRSGGETQYF. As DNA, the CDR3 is TGTGCCAGCAGATCGGGAGGAGAGACCCAGTACTTC.

The CDR3 protein is CASSQTAGGYTF. In DNA form, the CDR3 reads TGTGCCAGCAGTCAGACAGCCGGGGGCTACACCTTC. The chain employs TRBV6-1 and TRBJ1-2, with D tentatively TRBD1 (5 bases). CDR1 and CDR2 from the germline V gene are MNHNS and SASEGT. Trimming took off 5 bases at V and 8 bases at J, with 12 bases between the two ends. The CDR3 spans 12 residues.

The CDR3 is CASSFRGVEGDTQYF. The CDR3 DNA reads TGTGCCAGCAGTTTTAGGGGCGTAGAAGGAGATACGCAGTATTTT. The rearrangement links TRBV27 to TRBJ2-3; tentative D call: TRBD1 (5 bases). Trimming left V 3 bases short and J 5 bases short, with 15 bases between. This CDR3 comprises 15 residues. Per the germline V gene, CDR1 is MNHEY and CDR2 is SMNVEV (reference sequence).

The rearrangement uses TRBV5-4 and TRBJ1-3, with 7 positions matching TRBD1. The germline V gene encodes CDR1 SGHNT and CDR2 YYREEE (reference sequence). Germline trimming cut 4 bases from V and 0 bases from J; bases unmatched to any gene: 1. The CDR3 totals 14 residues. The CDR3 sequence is CASSRDSSGNTIYF. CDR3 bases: TGTGCCAGCAGCCGGGACAGCTCTGGAAACACCATATATTTT.

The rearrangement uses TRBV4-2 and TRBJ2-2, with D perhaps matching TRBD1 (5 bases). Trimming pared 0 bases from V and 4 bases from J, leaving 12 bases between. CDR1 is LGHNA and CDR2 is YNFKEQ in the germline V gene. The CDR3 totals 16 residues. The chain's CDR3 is CASSQDRAGFTGELFF. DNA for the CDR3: TGTGCCAGCAGCCAAGATCGCGCAGGGTTCACCGGGGAGCTGTTTTTT.

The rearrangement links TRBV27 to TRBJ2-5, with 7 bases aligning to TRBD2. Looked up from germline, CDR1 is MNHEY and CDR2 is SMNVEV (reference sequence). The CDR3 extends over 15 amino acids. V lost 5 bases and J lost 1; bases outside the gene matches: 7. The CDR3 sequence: CASSGGGFRQETQYF. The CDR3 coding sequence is TGTGCCAGCAGTGGGGGAGGGTTTCGCCAAGAGACCCAGTACTTC.